These 30 T cell receptor beta chains were sequenced from one sample in a study of Graves' ophthalmopathy and Graves' hyperthyroidism. Scientists amplified the TCR beta CDR3 regions from RNA transcripts. Following a first-round RT-PCR that used HTBI primers, a second-round multiplex PCR was carried out. TCRdb passed the multiplex PCR reads through MiXCR, listing each CDR3 protein once. There are 450,000 or so distinct CDR3 sequences in the sample; about 15% occur only once, and more than 8.5% lies in the top ten. The material sequenced was blood. These receptors were obtained from a young woman with Graves' ophthalmopathy.

The V and J genes are TRBV7-8 and TRBJ1-3; D unresolved. Germline V gives CDR1 SGHVS, CDR2 FQNEAQ. Trimming took 5 bases from V and 4 from J, leaving 6 bases between them. This CDR3 is built from 12 residues. CDR3 amino acids: CASSARGNTIYF. CDR3 DNA sequence: TGTGCCAGCAGCGCCAGGGGAAACACCATATATTTT.

In this sample, this clonotype turned up many times. The chain has TRBV5-1 and TRBJ2-2; D is perhaps TRBD1 (5 bases). This CDR3 has 16 residues. CDR1 SGHRS and CDR2 YFSETQ come from the germline V gene. Trimming cost V 0 bases and J 1 base, with 10 bases left between them. The chain's CDR3 is CASSLAVTENTGELFF. CDR3 coding DNA: TGCGCCAGCAGCTTGGCCGTGACAGAGAACACCGGGGAGCTGTTTTTT. The whole variable domain, filled in from reference TRBV5-1 and TRBJ2-2, reads KAGVTQTPRYLIKTRGQQVTLSCSPISGHRSVSWYQQTPGQGLQFLFEYFSETQRNKGNFPGRFSGRQFSNSRSEMNVSTLELGDSALYLCASSLAVTENTGELFFGEGSRLTVL.

This clonotype was seen repeatedly, ten times or more. The V and J genes are TRBV6-1 and TRBJ1-5, with D uncertain. CDR1 is MNHNS, CDR2 SASEGT, per germline. Trimming took off 5 bases at V and 4 bases at J, with 12 bases between the two ends. CDR3 length: 14 amino acids. DNA for the CDR3: TGTGCCAGCAGTCGGGCCGACCTTAATCAGCCCCAGCATTTT. It translates to CASSRADLNQPQHF.

This clonotype has just a few counts. The CDR3 here is CASRTTSGGGTYEQYF. For the CDR3, the DNA is TGCGCCAGCAGGACGACTAGCGGGGGGGGGACCTACGAGCAGTACTTC. V usage is TRBV5-1 and J usage is TRBJ2-7; 14 bases map to TRBD2. V was clipped by 5 bases and J by 2 bases; unmatched bases: 6. The length of the CDR3 is 16 residues. The V gene's germline CDR1 is SGHRS and CDR2 YFSETQ.

This clonotype was seen many times. For the CDR3, the DNA is TGCAGCGTTGAGGTAGACTACTATGGCTACACCTTC. Translation: CSVEVDYYGYTF. The chain links TRBV29-1 to TRBJ1-2; D unclear. V shed 3 bases and J shed 3 bases, with 8 bases lying between them. Germline assignment: CDR1 SQVTM and CDR2 ANQGSEA. CDR3 length: 12 residues.

This clonotype was picked up a small number of times. The rearrangement joins TRBV20-1 to TRBJ1-6; 7 bases map to TRBD1. V lost 5 bases to trimming and J lost 2 bases; unmatched junction nucleotides: 6. CDR1 and CDR2 from the germline V gene are DFQATT and SNEGSKA (reference sequence). The CDR3 sequence is 15 residues long. CDR3 loop: CSAVRTGAYNSPLHF. Here the CDR3 DNA reads TGCAGTGCTGTACGGACAGGAGCCTATAATTCACCCCTCCACTTT.

V is TRBV6-1 and J is TRBJ2-7, with TRBD2 identical over 8 bases. V lost 7 bases to trimming and J lost 1 base; unmatched junction nucleotides: 6. The CDR3 loop spans 14 amino acids. CDR1 is MNHNS and CDR2 is SASEGT in the germline V gene. The CDR3 spells CASKPRLASYEQYF. The CDR3 DNA is TGTGCCAGCAAACCCCGACTAGCGTCCTACGAGCAGTACTTC.

This clonotype was observed at least ten times. V and J are TRBV12-3 or TRBV12-4 and TRBJ2-5, with D perhaps matching TRBD1 or TRBD2 (6 bases each). Between the trimmed V and J ends, which lost 3 bases and 5 bases, there was a span of 13 bases. The CDR3 runs 14 residues. The CDR3 DNA reads as TGTGCCAGCAGTTTCGGGGGACACGGGGAGACCCAGTACTTC. Protein sequence: CASSFGGHGETQYF.

This clonotype was seen a handful of times. The CDR3 region is CASSLAPAGYEQYF. Written as DNA, the CDR3 is TGTGCCAGCAGTCTCGCCCCCGCGGGCTACGAGCAGTACTTC. The J gene is TRBJ2-7, the V gene TRBV6-1; D perhaps matches TRBD2 (5 bases). Per germline, CDR1 MNHNS and CDR2 SASEGT. Between the trimmed V and J ends, which lost 5 bases and 3 bases, there was a span of 14 bases. The CDR3 length is 14 residues.

This clonotype came up many times. The CDR3 DNA is TGCAGCGTTGAGGACGGCGTGGCTGGAGAGACCCAGTACTTC. Its translation is CSVEDGVAGETQYF. The rearrangement joins TRBV29-1 to TRBJ2-5; D call uncertain. Germline V gene data show CDR1 as SQVTM and CDR2 as ANQGSEA. CDR3 length: 14 amino acids. V lost 3 bases and J lost 4, with 15 bases in between.

This sequence joins TRBV12-3 or TRBV12-4 and TRBJ1-1; D perhaps matches TRBD1 (6 bases). The V and J ends lost 3 bases and 5 bases respectively, with 16 bases between them. This CDR3 has 15 amino acids. The CDR3 sequence: CASSLGGGGGTEAFF. The CDR3, as DNA: TGTGCCAGCAGTTTGGGGGGGGGCGGTGGGACTGAAGCTTTCTTT.

This rearrangement joins TRBV7-2 to TRBJ1-1; tentatively, D is TRBD1 (5 bases). This CDR3 is built from 15 residues. Germline lookup yields CDR1 SGHTA and CDR2 FQGNSA. The V end lost 3 bases, the J end lost 13 bases, and 24 bases lay between the germline ends. The DNA for the CDR3 is TGTGCCAGCAGCTTTATTCAGGGTAGGAACACTAAAGTTTTCTTT. It codes for CASSFIQGRNTKVFF.

This sequence joins TRBV7-9 and TRBJ1-2; possibly TRBD1 for D (6 bases). This CDR3 contains 14 residues. V lost 3 bases, J lost 1 base, and 9 bases lay in between. Germline values: CDR1 SEHNR, CDR2 FQNEAQ (reference sequence). The CDR3 reads CASSLGHSNYGYTF. The CDR3, as DNA: TGTGCCAGCAGCTTGGGACACAGTAACTATGGCTACACCTTC.

The chain has TRBV7-2 and TRBJ2-7; D is undetermined. CDR1 and CDR2 from the germline V gene are SGHTA and FQGNSA. V lost 2 bases and J 3 bases, leaving 8 bases between the germline ends. The CDR3 sequence is 13 residues long. The CDR3 bases are TGTGCCAGCAGCTTATTGGGTTTCTACGAGCAGTACTTC. The encoded protein is CASSLLGFYEQYF.

This clonotype has at least ten counts. CDR3 in amino acids: CASSPVRGGTGANVLTF. CDR3 nucleotides: TGTGCCAGCAGTCCGGTACGGGGGGGCACTGGGGCCAACGTCCTGACTTTC. The V call is TRBV12-3 or TRBV12-4, the J call TRBJ2-6; 8 bases agree with TRBD2. The CDR3 length is 17 residues. The ends lost 5 bases at V and 2 bases at J; junction bases unmatched: 8.

This clonotype was observed many times. The chain is built from TRBV6-4 and TRBJ2-2, with D possibly TRBD2 on 6 matching bases. V was shortened by 6 bases and J by 4 bases, with 15 bases between the two germline ends. There are 15 residues in the CDR3. The germline CDR1 and CDR2 sequences are MRHNA and SNTAGT. CDR3 amino acids: CASRPTLASTGELFF. CDR3 DNA: TGTGCCAGCAGGCCGACACTAGCTTCCACCGGGGAGCTGTTTTTT.

This clonotype has ten or more counts. The gene calls are TRBV6-1 and TRBJ1-1, with TRBD1 matching 8 bases. This CDR3 has 14 residues. Per germline, CDR1 MNHNS and CDR2 SASEGT. The ends lost 6 bases at V and 3 bases at J; junction bases unmatched: 6. This CDR3 reads CASSTRGRDTEAFF. The CDR3 DNA is TGTGCCAGCAGCACCAGGGGGCGAGACACTGAAGCTTTCTTT.

This clonotype was observed at least ten times. CDR3 nucleotides: TGTGCCAGCAGCCCCCAACAGGGGGGCAGCAATCAGCCCCAGCATTTT. Translation gives CASSPQQGGSNQPQHF. The chain couples TRBV11-2 to TRBJ1-5, with 8 bases aligning to TRBD1. CDR3 length: 16 residues. Per the germline V gene, CDR1 is SGHAT and CDR2 is FQNNGV. The V and J ends lost 5 bases and 1 base, in that order; junction bases with no gene match: 7.

This chain uses TRBV19 with TRBJ1-2; no definite D call. V lost 0 bases, J lost 4 bases, and 15 bases lay in between. The CDR3 spans 16 residues. Per the germline V gene, CDR1 is LNHDA and CDR2 is SQIVND (reference sequence). The CDR3 DNA reads TGTGCCAGTAGTATAGATATAGAGGAACCCGCCTATGGCTACACCTTC. It is translated as CASSIDIEEPAYGYTF.

The table lists this clonotype with many counts. This chain links TRBV20-1 with TRBJ1-2; TRBD1 is a possible D gene (5 bases). V was pared by 3 bases and J by 4 bases, with 9 bases between. Germline V gene sequence: CDR1 DFQATT, CDR2 SNEGSKA (reference sequence). This CDR3 comprises 12 residues. The CDR3 loop is CSASPRAYGYTF. For the CDR3, the DNA is TGCAGTGCTAGCCCCAGGGCCTATGGCTACACCTTC.

This clonotype was observed many times. This chain uses TRBV12-5 with TRBJ1-2; D is possibly TRBD1 (5 bases). CDR1 is LGHNT and CDR2 is FRNRAP in the germline V gene. The CDR3 runs 18 residues. Trimming took off 1 base at V and 6 bases at J, with 24 bases between the two ends. The CDR3 loop is CASGLDRDWGGAKNGYTF. CDR3 coding DNA: TGTGCTAGTGGTTTGGATCGGGACTGGGGAGGGGCGAAGAATGGCTACACCTTC.

The V and J genes are TRBV7-9 and TRBJ1-1, with a weak D call TRBD1 (6 bases). The germline V gene encodes CDR1 SEHNR and CDR2 FQNEAQ (reference sequence). The CDR3 loop spans 14 amino acids. V dropped 5 bases and J dropped 3 bases, with 13 bases sitting between them. The CDR3 here is CASSTPTGDTEAFF. The CDR3, as DNA: TGTGCCAGCAGCACCCCGACAGGCGACACTGAAGCTTTCTTT.

About this clonotype itself: A read error may be the cause here, since a much bigger clone is one base away. The chain has TRBV30 and TRBJ1-5, with D unresolved. From germline, CDR1 is GTSNPN and CDR2 SVGIG (reference sequence). This CDR3 is 13 amino acids long. The CDR3 sequence is CARSVSGPQPQHF. The CDR3 DNA is TGTGCCCGGAGTGTCAGCGGGCCCCAGCCCCAGCATTTT.

Ten or more counts support this clonotype. This rearrangement joins TRBV12-3 or TRBV12-4 to TRBJ2-2; 10 bases map to TRBD1. J lost 7 bases, V lost 5 bases, and 4 bases had no gene match. This CDR3 comprises 14 residues. This CDR3 reads CASSATGGVGELFF. CDR3 in DNA: TGTGCCAGCAGTGCGACAGGGGGCGTCGGGGAGCTGTTTTTT.

This clonotype was observed at least ten times. The CDR3 region is CAWRRQGANGYTF. CDR3 nucleotides: TGTGCCTGGAGGAGACAGGGGGCCAATGGCTACACCTTC. The chain uses TRBV30 and TRBJ1-2, with TRBD1 matching over 10 bases. The ends lost 3 bases at V and 6 bases at J; junction bases unmatched: 4. Germline CDR1 is GTSNPN and CDR2 is SVGIG (reference sequence). This CDR3 is built from 13 residues.

Ten or more counts support this clonotype. V is TRBV6-5 and J is TRBJ2-7, with 8 bases identical to TRBD1. The CDR3 has 16 residues. Germline V lookup: CDR1 MNHEY, CDR2 SVGAGI. V lost 4 bases and J lost 6; bases outside the gene matches: 14. CDR3 protein: CASSSPLSQGASEQYF. In DNA, the CDR3 is TGTGCCAGCAGTTCACCTCTCAGCCAGGGGGCATCCGAGCAGTACTTC.

This clonotype occurred a few times. This sequence joins TRBV4-1 and TRBJ1-5, with a possible D match to TRBD1 (6 bases). The CDR3 spans 15 residues. Germline V gene lookup returns CDR1 MGHRA and CDR2 YSYEKL. V lost 3 bases, J lost 1 base, and 10 bases lay in between. CDR3 sequence (DNA): TGCGCCAGCAGCCACCGAACAGGGAGCAATCAGCCCCAGCATTTT. Protein: CASSHRTGSNQPQHF.

There are many counts of this clonotype. This chain joins TRBV6-5 and TRBJ2-4; 9 positions agree with TRBD1. The CDR3 is 18 amino acids. Trimming removed 6 bases from V and 7 bases from J; junction bases left unmatched: 19. CDR1 and CDR2 (germline): MNHEY, SVGAGI. The CDR3 here is CASRPGGLGQGLLNIQYF. The CDR3 nucleotides are TGTGCCAGCAGACCCGGGGGCCTGGGACAGGGCCTCTTGAACATTCAGTACTTC.

This chain uses TRBV12-3 or TRBV12-4 with TRBJ1-5; D uncertain. The CDR3 has 14 residues. The ends were cut back, 5 bases at V and 9 bases at J, with 17 bases in the middle. Here the CDR3 reads CASSPRLPLGPQHF. As DNA, the CDR3 is TGTGCCAGCAGTCCACGACTGCCTTTGGGGCCCCAGCATTTT.

As regards this clonotype: The junction differs from germline at one of its ends, possibly a read error. The chain is built from TRBV30 and TRBJ2-5; weak D call: TRBD2 (6 bases). There are 14 residues in the CDR3. Germline V gene sequence: CDR1 GTSNPN, CDR2 SVGIG (reference sequence). In nucleotides, the CDR3 is TGTGCCTGGGGTGTACGGAGGGGCCGAGAGACCCAGTACTTC. Protein: CAWGVRRGRETQYF.